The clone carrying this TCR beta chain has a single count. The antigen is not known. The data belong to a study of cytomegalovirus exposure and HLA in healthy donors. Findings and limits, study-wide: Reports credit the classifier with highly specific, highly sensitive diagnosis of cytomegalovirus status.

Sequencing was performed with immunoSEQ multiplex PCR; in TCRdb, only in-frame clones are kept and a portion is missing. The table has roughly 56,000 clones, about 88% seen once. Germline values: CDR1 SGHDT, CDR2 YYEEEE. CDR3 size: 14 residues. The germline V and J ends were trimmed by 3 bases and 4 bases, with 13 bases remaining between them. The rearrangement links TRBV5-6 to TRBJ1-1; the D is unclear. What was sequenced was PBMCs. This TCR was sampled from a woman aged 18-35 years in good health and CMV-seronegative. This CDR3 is CASSSGLGSTEAFF. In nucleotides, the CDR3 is TGTGCCAGCAGCTCAGGATTGGGTAGCACTGAAGCTTTCTTT.